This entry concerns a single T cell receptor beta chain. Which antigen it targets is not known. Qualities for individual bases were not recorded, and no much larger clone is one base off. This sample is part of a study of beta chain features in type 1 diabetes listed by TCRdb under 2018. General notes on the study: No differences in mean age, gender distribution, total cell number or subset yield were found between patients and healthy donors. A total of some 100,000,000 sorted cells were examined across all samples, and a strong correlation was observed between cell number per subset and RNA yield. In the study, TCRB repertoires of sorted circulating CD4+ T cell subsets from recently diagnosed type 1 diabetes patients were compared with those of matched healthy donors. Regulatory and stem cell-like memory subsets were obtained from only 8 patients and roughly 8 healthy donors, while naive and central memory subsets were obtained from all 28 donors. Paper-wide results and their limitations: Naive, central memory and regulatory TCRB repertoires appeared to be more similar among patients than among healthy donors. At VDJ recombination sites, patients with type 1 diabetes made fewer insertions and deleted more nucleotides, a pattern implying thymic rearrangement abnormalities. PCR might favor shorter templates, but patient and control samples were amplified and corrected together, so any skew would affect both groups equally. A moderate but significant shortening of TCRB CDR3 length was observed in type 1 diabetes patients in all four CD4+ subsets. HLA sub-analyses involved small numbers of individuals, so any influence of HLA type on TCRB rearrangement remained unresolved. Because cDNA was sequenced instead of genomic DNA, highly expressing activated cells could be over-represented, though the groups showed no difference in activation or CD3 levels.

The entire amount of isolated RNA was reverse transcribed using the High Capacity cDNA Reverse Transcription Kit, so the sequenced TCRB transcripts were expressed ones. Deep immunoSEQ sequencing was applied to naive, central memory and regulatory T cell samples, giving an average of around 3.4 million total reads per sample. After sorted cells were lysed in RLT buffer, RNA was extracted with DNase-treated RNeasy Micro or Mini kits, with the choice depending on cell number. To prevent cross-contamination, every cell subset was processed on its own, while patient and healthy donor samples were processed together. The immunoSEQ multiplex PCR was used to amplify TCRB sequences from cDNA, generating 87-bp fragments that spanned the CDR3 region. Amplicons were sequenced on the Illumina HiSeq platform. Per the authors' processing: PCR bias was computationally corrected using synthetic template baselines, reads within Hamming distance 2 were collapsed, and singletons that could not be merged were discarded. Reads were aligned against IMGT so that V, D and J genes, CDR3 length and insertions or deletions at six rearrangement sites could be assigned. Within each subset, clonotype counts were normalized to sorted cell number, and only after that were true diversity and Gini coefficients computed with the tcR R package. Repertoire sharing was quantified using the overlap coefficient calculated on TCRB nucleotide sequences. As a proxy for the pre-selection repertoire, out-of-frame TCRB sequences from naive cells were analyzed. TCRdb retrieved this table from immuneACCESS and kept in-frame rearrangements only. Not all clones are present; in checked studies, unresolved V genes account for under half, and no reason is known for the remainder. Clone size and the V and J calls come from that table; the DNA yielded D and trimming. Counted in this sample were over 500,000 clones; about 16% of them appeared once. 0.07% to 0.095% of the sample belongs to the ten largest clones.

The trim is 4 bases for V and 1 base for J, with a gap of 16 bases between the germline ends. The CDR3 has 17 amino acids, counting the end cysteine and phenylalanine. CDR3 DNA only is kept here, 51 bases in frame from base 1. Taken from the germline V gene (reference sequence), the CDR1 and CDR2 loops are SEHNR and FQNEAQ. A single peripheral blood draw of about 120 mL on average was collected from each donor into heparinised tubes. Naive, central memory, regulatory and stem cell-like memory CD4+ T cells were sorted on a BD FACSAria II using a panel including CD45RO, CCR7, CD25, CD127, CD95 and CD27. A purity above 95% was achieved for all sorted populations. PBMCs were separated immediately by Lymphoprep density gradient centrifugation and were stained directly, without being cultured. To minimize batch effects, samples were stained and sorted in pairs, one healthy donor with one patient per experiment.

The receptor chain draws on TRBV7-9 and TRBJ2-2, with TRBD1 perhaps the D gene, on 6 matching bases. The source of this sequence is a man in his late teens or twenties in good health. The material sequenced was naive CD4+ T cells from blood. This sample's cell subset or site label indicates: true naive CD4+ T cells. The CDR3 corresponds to CASSSNNRDKNTGELFF. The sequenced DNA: TGTGCCAGCAGCTCCAACAATCGGGACAAGAACACCGGGGAGCTGTTTTTT.